The subject of this entry is one T cell receptor beta chain. Its antigen is still unknown. This sample is part of a study of Ad26.COV2.S vaccination and SARS-CoV-2 variants. At the level of the study: Ad26.COV2.S arm of COV1001 included the donor.

Points from the study as a whole: Vaccinated individuals (as opposed to placebo recipients) had higher spike-specific TCR breadth.

The treatment here: 19 received Ad26.COV2.S at low or high dose, single or two shots; several received placebo; per-sample allocation not given. Samples analyzed were those drawn on day 63 after the first vaccine or placebo injection. Sequenced by immunoSEQ multiplex PCR; TCRdb stores in-frame clones only, minus some. The table lists some 250,000 clones, roughly 90% of them singletons. The V gene's germline CDR1 is SQVTM and CDR2 ANQGSEA. Deletions cut 7 bases from V and 1 base from J, with 7 bases between. The CDR3 runs 11 residues. The specimen was peripheral blood, collected in a trial of Ad26.COV2.S vaccine versus placebo. The chain combines TRBV29-1 with TRBJ1-1; D not resolved. The receptor's source is a person between 18 and 59 years old who received the Ad26.COV2.S COVID-19 vaccine or a placebo. CDR3 sequence (DNA): TGCAGCGCCTTGGGGAACACTGAAGCTTTCTTT. As protein: CSALGNTEAFF.